What follows are 17 T cell receptor beta chains derived from one specimen sequenced in a study of T cell clonotyping in hematopoietic cell transplantation. Produced via immunoSEQ multiplex PCR; TCRdb's table is partial and in-frame only. The sample lists fewer than 50,000 clones, 85% to 95% occurring once. Specimen: peripheral blood mononuclear cells. The receptors were gathered from a woman aged 45-59 years in good health. Some clones in this sample may be carry-over from other donors' samples.

The V and J genes are TRBV5-1 and TRBJ2-7; D is unclear. Trimming pared 3 bases from V and 6 bases from J, leaving 7 bases between. CDR3 length equals 11 residues. Germline CDR1 and CDR2: SGHRS and YFSETQ. The CDR3 loop is CASSSGPEQYF. The CDR3 DNA sequence: TGCGCCAGCAGCTCCGGCCCCGAGCAGTACTTC. Complete variable domain (other parts from reference TRBV5-1 and TRBJ2-7): KAGVTQTPRYLIKTRGQQVTLSCSPISGHRSVSWYQQTPGQGLQFLFEYFSETQRNKGNFPGRFSGRQFSNSRSEMNVSTLELGDSALYLCASSSGPEQYFGPGTRLTVT.

Concerning this clone: The junction departs from germline at one end; a sequencing error may be responsible. The CDR3 nucleotides are TGTGCCAGCAGCGTACCGGGGGACAGGGGGCCCTCCTTC. This codes for CASSVPGDRGPSF. The chain employs TRBV9 and TRBJ1-2; 12 nucleotides align to TRBD1. The germline V gene has CDR1 SGDLS and CDR2 YYNGEE. This CDR3 region has 13 residues.

The chain couples TRBV9 to TRBJ2-7, with TRBD2 identical over 9 bases. CDR3 length equals 16 residues. Germline CDR1 reads SGDLS; CDR2 reads YYNGEE. The ends lost 4 bases at V and 3 bases at J; junction bases unmatched: 11. DNA for the CDR3: TGTGCCAGCAGCCCCGACCCCACTAGCGGGTTCTACGAGCAGTACTTC. This sequence encodes CASSPDPTSGFYEQYF.

The J gene is TRBJ1-4, the V gene TRBV2, with D unclear. The germline gives CDR1 SNHLY, CDR2 FYNNEI. The V gene lost 3 bases and the J gene lost 1 base, with 6 bases spanning the gap. The CDR3 is made up of 14 amino acids. Here the CDR3 reads CASSDYLTNEKLFF. The CDR3 DNA sequence: TGTGCCAGCAGTGATTATTTAACTAATGAAAAACTGTTTTTT.

Written as DNA, the CDR3 is TGTGCCAGCAGCTTAGGACTCGGGGAAAAACTGTTTTTT. Translation gives CASSLGLGEKLFF. The chain carries TRBV11-2 and TRBJ1-4, with D unclear. This CDR3 comprises 13 residues. Germline-derived CDR1 and CDR2 are SGHAT and FQNNGV. With 1 base removed from V and 8 bases from J, the gap between germline ends came to 8 bases.

The rearrangement joins TRBV11-2 to TRBJ1-4; the D gene is possibly TRBD1 (6 bases). Germline CDR1 and CDR2: SGHAT and FQNNGV. Trimming left V 1 base short and J 7 bases short, with 10 bases between. The CDR3 is 14 residues long. The CDR3 nucleotides read TGTGCCAGCAGCTTAGTGCGACAGGCTGAAAAACTGTTTTTT. It encodes CASSLVRQAEKLFF.

This clone was recorded only once. The chain is built from TRBV9 and TRBJ1-1; unclear D gene. CDR3 length: 13 residues. V was pared by 4 bases and J by 1 base, with 8 bases between. Germline V gene lookup returns CDR1 SGDLS and CDR2 YYNGEE. CDR3 DNA sequence: TGTGCCAGCAGCCCCGACTGGAACACTGAAGCTTTCTTT. The encoded protein is CASSPDWNTEAFF.

J is TRBJ2-7 and V is TRBV6-5; 9 bases line up with TRBD2. Germline-derived CDR1 and CDR2 are MNHEY and SVGAGI. The CDR3 runs 16 residues. Germline trimming cut 2 bases from V and 0 bases from J; bases unmatched to any gene: 5. The CDR3: CASSYGLAGRSYEQYF. The CDR3 DNA sequence: TGTGCCAGCAGTTACGGGCTAGCGGGGCGCTCCTACGAGCAGTACTTC.

The CDR3 DNA follows: TGTGCCAGCAGCTCGGGGGGGCCTGAAGCTTTCTTT. As protein: CASSSGGPEAFF. This chain links TRBV5-6 with TRBJ1-1, with TRBD1 as a possible D gene (6 bases). The V gene's germline CDR1 is SGHDT and CDR2 YYEEEE. V was trimmed by 3 bases and J by 6 bases, leaving 9 bases between them. CDR3 length: 12 amino acids.

This chain uses TRBV7-2 with TRBJ1-4; no definite D call. Trimming removed 1 base at V and 7 bases at J, with 19 bases between. The CDR3 length is 17 residues. In germline, CDR1 is SGHTA, CDR2 FQGNSA. Here the CDR3 reads CASSLGFSKGGSEKLFF. The CDR3 DNA reads as TGTGCCAGCAGCTTAGGGTTCTCTAAGGGTGGGAGTGAAAAACTGTTTTTT.

J is TRBJ2-7 and V is TRBV7-6; tentatively, D is TRBD1 (6 bases). This CDR3 is 14 amino acids long. V was trimmed by 2 bases and J by 4 bases, leaving 12 bases between them. CDR1 is SGHVS and CDR2 is FNYEAQ in the germline V gene. The CDR3 nucleotides read TGTGCCAGCAGCTTAATGACAGGCTCTTACGAGCAGTACTTC. Its translation: CASSLMTGSYEQYF.

This chain links TRBV5-1 with TRBJ1-1; D possibly corresponds to TRBD1 (5 bases). The CDR3 contains 14 residues. Trimming left V 0 bases short and J 3 bases short, with 9 bases between. Germline-derived CDR1 and CDR2 are SGHRS and YFSETQ. The CDR3 is CASSLAAGDTEAFF. DNA of the CDR3: TGCGCCAGCAGCTTGGCAGCGGGGGACACTGAAGCTTTCTTT. Looking up the rest from reference TRBV5-1 and TRBJ1-1 gives the full variable domain: KAGVTQTPRYLIKTRGQQVTLSCSPISGHRSVSWYQQTPGQGLQFLFEYFSETQRNKGNFPGRFSGRQFSNSRSEMNVSTLELGDSALYLCASSLAAGDTEAFFGQGTRLTVV.

The V call is TRBV9, the J call TRBJ1-2; D is possibly TRBD1 (5 bases). Trimming took off 4 bases at V and 8 bases at J, with 21 bases between the two ends. This CDR3 has 15 residues. Per germline, CDR1 SGDLS and CDR2 YYNGEE. CDR3 sequence: CASSMTSGRRGGYTF. DNA of the CDR3: TGTGCCAGCAGCATGACATCGGGGCGGAGGGGCGGCTACACCTTC.

The chain recombines TRBV7-9 with TRBJ2-7; 11 positions agree with TRBD1. The V gene end was trimmed by 3 bases and the J gene end by 1 base; junction bases not matched to a gene: 8. Germline loops: CDR1 SEHNR, CDR2 FQNEAQ (reference sequence). The CDR3 runs to 17 residues. The CDR3 DNA sequence: TGTGCCAGCAGCTTCTTTGGGGGACAGGGGGAATCCTACGAGCAGTACTTC. It is translated as CASSFFGGQGESYEQYF. Based on the CDR3 plus reference TRBV7-9 and TRBJ2-7, the full variable domain is DTGVSQNPRHKITKRGQNVTFRCDPISEHNRLYWYRQTLGQGPEFLTYFQNEAQLEKSRLLSDRFSAERPKGSFSTLEIQRTEQGDSAMYLCASSFFGGQGESYEQYFGPGTRLTVT.

The chain joins TRBV7-2 to TRBJ1-4, with 7 bases aligning to TRBD1. The junction had 6 bases not matched to a gene; V was cut back by 4 bases and J by 4 bases. Looked up from germline, CDR1 is SGHTA and CDR2 is FQGNSA. The CDR3 runs 15 residues. The CDR3 sequence: CASSSGTDNNEKLFF. The CDR3 region has the DNA TGTGCCAGCAGCTCCGGGACAGATAATAATGAAAAACTGTTTTTT.

This clone was recorded once. J is TRBJ2-2 and V is TRBV15; D is ambiguous. The CDR3 spans 15 residues. V lost 1 base, J lost 3 bases, and 9 bases lay in between. Germline CDR1 reads LNHNV; CDR2 reads YYDKDF (reference sequence). The chain's CDR3 is CATSRGEADTGELFF. The DNA of the CDR3 is TGTGCCACCAGCAGAGGAGAAGCAGACACCGGGGAGCTGTTTTTT. Drawing the rest from reference TRBV15 and TRBJ2-2, the complete variable domain is DAMVIQNPRYQVTQFGKPVTLSCSQTLNHNVMYWYQQKSSQAPKLLFHYYDKDFNNEADTPDNFQSRRPNTSFCFLDIRSPGLGDTAMYLCATSRGEADTGELFFGEGSRLTVL.

The chain has TRBV30 and TRBJ1-5; D is undetermined. The ends were cut back, 4 bases at V and 5 bases at J, with 12 bases in the middle. This CDR3 is built from 13 residues. Germline loops: CDR1 GTSNPN, CDR2 SVGIG (reference sequence). The CDR3 reads CAWNAVRHQPQHF. As DNA, the CDR3 is TGTGCCTGGAATGCTGTTAGGCATCAGCCCCAGCATTTT.